The clone carrying this TCR beta chain has only one observation. Its cognate antigen is unknown. This entry is derived from a study of PD-1 blockade in classical Hodgkin lymphoma. Overall study findings and caveats: The drivers behind the repertoire differences, possibly disease activity or prior therapy, remain undefined.

TCRdb's table, derived via immunoSEQ multiplex PCR, lists solely in-frame clones and lacks some. The sample includes roughly 25,000 clones, around 84% of them seen just once. Relapse after autologous stem cell transplantation occurred in every patient, and brentuximab vedotin exposure varied. It was by magnetic negative selection that CD4+ T cells were purified from thawed PBMCs. The sequence was collected from a human donor with classical Hodgkin lymphoma. The material was CD4+ T cells from blood, obtained at baseline.

The CDR3 DNA is TGTGCCAGCAGCTTATCGACAGGTCCCTACGAGCAGTACTTC. Protein product: CASSLSTGPYEQYF. The J gene is TRBJ2-7, the V gene TRBV7-9, with D possibly matching TRBD1 (6 bases). This CDR3 spans 14 amino acids. Germline V CDR1 and CDR2: SEHNR, FQNEAQ (reference sequence). Trimming removed 2 bases at V and 2 bases at J, with 10 bases between.